The count of the clone carrying this T cell receptor (beta chain) is one. The antigen is not known. The data derive from a study of shared clonotypes between healthy human individuals. Study in general: The donors, two women and a few men, were aged 18 to 49.

The donors, all of them Caucasian adults, lived in Nashville, Tennessee. General study results and limits: Even with large depth, rarefaction showed that sorted-subset sequencing was incomplete.

Sequencing used immunoSEQ multiplex PCR; TCRdb keeps in-frame clones, though not all of them. Here the sample spans about 680,000 clones, around 72% being singletons. Sequencing was performed on memory CD4+ T cells sorted from blood. Subset meaning: CD45RA-negative fraction. This TCR was recovered from a woman aged 30 to 39 in good health.

The CDR3 loop reads CASSPGPGDIYEQYF. The CDR3, as DNA: TGTGCCAGCTCACCGGGACCGGGAGATATCTACGAGCAGTACTTC. The rearrangement joins TRBV18 to TRBJ2-7, with D possibly being TRBD2 (6 bases). From germline, CDR1 is KGHSH and CDR2 LQKENI. CDR3 length: 15 residues. V lost 3 bases to trimming and J lost 3 bases, with 15 bases between them.